Listed here are 9 T cell receptor beta chains from one sample, sequenced in a study of Graves' ophthalmopathy and Graves' hyperthyroidism. Amplification from RNA transcripts yielded the TCR beta CDR3 regions. An opening RT-PCR round employed HTBI primers and preceded a second-round multiplex PCR. Using its own MiXCR run on the multiplex PCR reads, TCRdb lists one record per CDR3 protein. The sample has 660,000 or so distinct CDR3 sequences; roughly 39% are singletons. Sequenced sample: peripheral blood. These receptors all come from an adult man with Graves' ophthalmopathy.

Turning to this clonotype: Compared with germline, one end of the junction differs, possibly owing to a read error. V gene TRBV24-1 combines with J gene TRBJ1-2, with D hard to call. CDR1 is KGHDR and CDR2 is SFDVKD in the germline V gene. This CDR3 is 14 amino acids long. Here the CDR3 DNA reads TGCACCACCAGTGATACAAGGGTGGACTATGGCTACACCTTC. Encoded protein: CTTSDTRVDYGYTF.

Concerning this clonotype: The CDR3 does not end in the conserved phenylalanine or tryptophan, so this is likely a read error. No DNA is shown, since the ends of the CDR3 on it are uncertain; the CDR3 is the one TCRdb lists. The chain carries TRBV7-8 and TRBJ1-1; the table calls TRBD1, which could not be checked here. Per germline, CDR1 SGHVS and CDR2 FQNEAQ. The CDR3 is 10 amino acids long, termini counted. The chain's CDR3 is CASSLNPGLS.

This chain's CDR3 is CASSLQGLKSSYEQYF. The CDR3 DNA reads TGTGCCAGCAGCTTGCAGGGACTCAAGAGCTCCTACGAGCAGTACTTC. The chain is built from TRBV7-8 and TRBJ2-7; weak D call: TRBD2 (6 bases). Deletions cut 3 bases from V and 0 bases from J, with 15 bases between. CDR3 length: 16 amino acids. CDR1 and CDR2 (germline): SGHVS, FQNEAQ.

The chain recombines TRBV10-3 with TRBJ1-5; tentative D call: TRBD1 (5 bases). Germline CDR1 ENHRY, CDR2 SYGVKD. The CDR3 runs to 14 residues. Trimming stripped 0 bases from V and 2 bases from J, with 5 bases between. DNA of the CDR3: TGTGCCATCAGTGAGTCGGGACGCAATCAGCCCCAGCATTTT. Protein sequence: CAISESGRNQPQHF.

In the case of this clonotype: A much larger clone differs by one base, so this may be a read error. V is TRBV20-1 and J is TRBJ2-7; weak D call: TRBD2 (6 bases). The CDR3 has 12 residues. Germline loops: CDR1 DFQATT, CDR2 SNEGSKA (reference sequence). V was clipped by 8 bases and J by 6 bases, with 17 bases between them. CDR3 DNA: TGCAGTCCCTACTCAGGAGGGTCCGAGCAGTACTTC. Residues: CSPYSGGSEQYF.

The sample holds a few counts of this clonotype. This chain connects TRBV2 to TRBJ1-5; the D gene is possibly TRBD1 (5 bases). Per the germline V gene, CDR1 is SNHLY and CDR2 is FYNNEI. The CDR3 consists of 14 residues. The V end lost 2 bases, the J end lost 11 bases, and 16 bases lay between the germline ends. The CDR3 DNA sequence: TGTGCCAGCAGTGAACAAAGTGGGGCGACGGCCCAGCATTTT. As protein: CASSEQSGATAQHF.

The chain combines TRBV10-3 with TRBJ1-3; a possible D gene is TRBD1 (5 bases). The CDR3 totals 15 residues. The V end lost 3 bases, the J end lost 1 base, and 10 bases lay between the germline ends. Looked up from germline, CDR1 is ENHRY and CDR2 is SYGVKD. Here the CDR3 reads CAISDWTSSGNTIYF. As DNA, the CDR3 is TGTGCCATCAGTGACTGGACATCTTCTGGAAACACCATATATTTT.

Only one count was recorded for this clonotype. The V call is TRBV7-8, the J call TRBJ1-1; 8 bases are shared with TRBD1. V lost 4 bases and J lost 10; bases outside the gene matches: 5. Germline CDR1 and CDR2: SGHVS and FQNEAQ. This CDR3 is 12 amino acids long. CDR3 sequence (DNA): TGTGCCAGCAGCTGGGACAGGTTCGGAGCTTTCTTT. This translates into CASSWDRFGAFF.

This clonotype was counted at least ten times. The chain couples TRBV7-2 to TRBJ1-2; 7 bases are shared with TRBD1. CDR3 length: 16 residues. Germline CDR1 reads SGHTA; CDR2 reads FQGNSA. Unmatched junction bases numbered 10, after V lost 1 base and J lost 5 bases. Here the CDR3 reads CASSLEGAGVLYGYTF. Written as DNA, the CDR3 is TGTGCCAGCAGCTTAGAGGGGGCAGGAGTTTTATATGGCTACACCTTC.